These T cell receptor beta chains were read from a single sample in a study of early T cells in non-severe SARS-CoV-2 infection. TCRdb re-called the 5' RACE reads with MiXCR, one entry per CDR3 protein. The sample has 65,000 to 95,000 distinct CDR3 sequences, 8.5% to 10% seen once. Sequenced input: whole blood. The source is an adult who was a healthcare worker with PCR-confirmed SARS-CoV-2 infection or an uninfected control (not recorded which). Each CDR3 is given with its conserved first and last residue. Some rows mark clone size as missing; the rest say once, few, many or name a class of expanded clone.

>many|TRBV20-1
CSARGGARDSPLHF
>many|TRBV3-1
CASSPRTGLKYF
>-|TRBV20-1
CSARDRGEGIMETQYF
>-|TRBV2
CASSARPLTTLAGNQPQHF
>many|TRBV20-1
CSARLIKGGNTEAFF
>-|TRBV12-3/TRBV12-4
CASSPRQGEVNEQFF
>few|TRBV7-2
CASSTDRYEQYF
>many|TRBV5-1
CASSLDGTGFTDTQYF
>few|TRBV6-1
CASRSLDFSGANVLTF
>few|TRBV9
CASSVSLGLAGGPGAGELFF
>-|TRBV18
CASSLGLNSYNEQFF
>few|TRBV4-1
CASSPGLAAYNEQFF
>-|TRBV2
CASRAGPSTQYF
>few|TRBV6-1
CASSEVRGGSYEQYF
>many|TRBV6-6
CASREGRLGTEAFF
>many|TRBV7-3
CASSASIRDNEQFF
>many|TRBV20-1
CSAISQAGGPRNTQYF
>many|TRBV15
CATSRETGDTDTQYF
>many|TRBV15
CATSTTGGVSYEQYF
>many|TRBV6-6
CASSSRDRSYEQYF
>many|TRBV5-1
CASSLDGWSGANVLTF
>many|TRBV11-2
CASSLGRGTGELFF
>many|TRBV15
CATSMGTVKETQYF
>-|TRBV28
CASRDLNTEAFF
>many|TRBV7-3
CASAGSGTETQYF
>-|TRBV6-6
CASSSIKDDLRIQYF
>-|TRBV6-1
CASKGGAEAFF
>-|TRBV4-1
CASSLNGDEQFF
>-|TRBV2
CASIEKSSGLKYQETQYF
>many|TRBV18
CASSKQGAMKETQYF
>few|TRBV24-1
CATSDTGRNTEAFF
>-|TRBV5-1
CASSLEGGTDTQYF
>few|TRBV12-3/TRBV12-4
CASSFTSGANVLTF
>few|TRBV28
CASNQMWGQGNQPQHF
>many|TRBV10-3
CAISLGQGDYGYTF
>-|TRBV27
CASRFTGGIATYEQYF
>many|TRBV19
CASSGPTTNEKLFF
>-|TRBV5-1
CASSLLSPYEQYF
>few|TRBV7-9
CASRNVDRGVTGELFF
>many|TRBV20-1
CSAHLPTRGSSYSEQFF